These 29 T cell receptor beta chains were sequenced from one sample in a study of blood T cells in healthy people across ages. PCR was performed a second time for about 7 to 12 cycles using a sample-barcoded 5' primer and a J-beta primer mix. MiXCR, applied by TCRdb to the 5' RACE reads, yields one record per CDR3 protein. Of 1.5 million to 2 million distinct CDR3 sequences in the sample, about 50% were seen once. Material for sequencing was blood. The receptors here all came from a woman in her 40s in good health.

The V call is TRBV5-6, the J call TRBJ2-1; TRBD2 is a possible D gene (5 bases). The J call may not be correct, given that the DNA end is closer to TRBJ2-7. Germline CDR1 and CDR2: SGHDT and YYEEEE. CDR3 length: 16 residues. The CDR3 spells CASSFGVPSSYNEQYF. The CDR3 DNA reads TGTGCCAGCAGCTTCGGGGTCCCGAGCTCCTACAATGAGCAGTACTTC.

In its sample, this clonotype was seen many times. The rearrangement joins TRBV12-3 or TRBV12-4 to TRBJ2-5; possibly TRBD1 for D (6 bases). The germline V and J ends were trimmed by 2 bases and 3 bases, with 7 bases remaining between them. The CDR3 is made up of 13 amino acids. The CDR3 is CASSLTGKETQYF. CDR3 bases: TGTGCCAGCAGTTTAACAGGGAAAGAGACCCAGTACTTC.

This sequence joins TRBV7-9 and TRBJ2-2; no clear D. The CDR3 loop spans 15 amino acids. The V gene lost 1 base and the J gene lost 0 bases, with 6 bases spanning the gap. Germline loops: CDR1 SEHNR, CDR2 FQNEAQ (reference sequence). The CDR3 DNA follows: TGTGCCAGCAGCTTAGACCAGACGAACACCGGGGAGCTGTTTTTT. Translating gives CASSLDQTNTGELFF.

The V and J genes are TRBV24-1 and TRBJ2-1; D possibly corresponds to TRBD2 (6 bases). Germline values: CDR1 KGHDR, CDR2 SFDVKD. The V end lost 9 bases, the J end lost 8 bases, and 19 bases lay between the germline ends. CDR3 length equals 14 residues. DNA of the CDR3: TGTGCCACCGGGGTCGGCGGGAACCGCGATGAGCAGTTCTTC. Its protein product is CATGVGGNRDEQFF.

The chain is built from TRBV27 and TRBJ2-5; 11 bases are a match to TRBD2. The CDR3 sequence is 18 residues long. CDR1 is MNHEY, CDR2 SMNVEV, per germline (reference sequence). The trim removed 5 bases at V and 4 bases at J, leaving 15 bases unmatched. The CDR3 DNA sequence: TGTGCCAGCAGTACGAGGGCGCTGACTAGCGGGGTACGAGAGACCCAGTACTTC. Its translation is CASSTRALTSGVRETQYF.

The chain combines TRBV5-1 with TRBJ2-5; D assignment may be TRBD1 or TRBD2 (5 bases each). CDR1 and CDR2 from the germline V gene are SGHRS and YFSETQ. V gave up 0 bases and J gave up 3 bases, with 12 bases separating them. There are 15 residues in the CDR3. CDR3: CASSLAGVREETQYF. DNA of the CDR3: TGCGCCAGCAGCTTGGCCGGGGTCAGGGAAGAGACCCAGTACTTC.

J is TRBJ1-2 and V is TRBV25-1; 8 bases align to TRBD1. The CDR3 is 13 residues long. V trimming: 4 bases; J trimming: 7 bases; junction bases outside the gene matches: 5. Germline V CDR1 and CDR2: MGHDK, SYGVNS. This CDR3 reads CASSGDRPGGYTF. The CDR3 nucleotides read TGTGCCAGCAGTGGGGACAGGCCGGGTGGCTACACCTTC.

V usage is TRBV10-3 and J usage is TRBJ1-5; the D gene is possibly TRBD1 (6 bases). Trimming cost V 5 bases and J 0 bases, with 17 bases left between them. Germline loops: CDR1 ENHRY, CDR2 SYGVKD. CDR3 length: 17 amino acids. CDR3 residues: CAISPTKGEISNQPQHF. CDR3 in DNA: TGTGCCATCAGTCCGACGAAGGGGGAGATTAGCAATCAGCCCCAGCATTTT.

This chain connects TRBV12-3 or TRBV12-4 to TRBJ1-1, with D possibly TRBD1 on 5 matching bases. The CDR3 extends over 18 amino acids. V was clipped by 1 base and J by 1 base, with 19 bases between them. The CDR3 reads CASSLGGLGATSNTEAFF. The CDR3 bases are TGTGCCAGCAGTTTAGGAGGTCTCGGGGCCACTTCGAACACTGAAGCTTTCTTT.

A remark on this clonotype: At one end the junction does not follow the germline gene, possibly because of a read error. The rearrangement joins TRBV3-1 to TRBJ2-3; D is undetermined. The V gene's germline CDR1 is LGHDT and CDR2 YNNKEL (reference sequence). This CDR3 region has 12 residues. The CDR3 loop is CASTGYTDTQFF. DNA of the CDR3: TGTGCCAGCACAGGCTACACAGATACGCAGTTTTTT.

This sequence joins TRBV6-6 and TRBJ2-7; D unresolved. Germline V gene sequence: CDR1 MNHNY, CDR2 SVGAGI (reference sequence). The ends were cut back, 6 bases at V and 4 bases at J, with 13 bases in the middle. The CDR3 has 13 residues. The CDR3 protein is CASRIGGAYEQYF. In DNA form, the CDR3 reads TGTGCCAGCAGAATCGGCGGTGCTTACGAGCAGTACTTC.

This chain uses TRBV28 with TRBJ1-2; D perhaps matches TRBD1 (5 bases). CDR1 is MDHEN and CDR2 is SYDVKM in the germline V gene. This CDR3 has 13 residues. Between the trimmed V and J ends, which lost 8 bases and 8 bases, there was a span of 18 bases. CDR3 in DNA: TGTGCCAGCCGGCAGGGCCCCGGACTCGGCTACACCTTC. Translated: CASRQGPGLGYTF.

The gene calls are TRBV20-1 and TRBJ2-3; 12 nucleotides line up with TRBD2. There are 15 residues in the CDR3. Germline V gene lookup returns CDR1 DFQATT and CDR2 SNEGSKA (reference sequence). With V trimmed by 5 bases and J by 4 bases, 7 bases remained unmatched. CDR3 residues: CSAGLAGGPADTQYF. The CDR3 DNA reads TGCAGTGCTGGCCTAGCGGGGGGGCCAGCAGATACGCAGTATTTT.

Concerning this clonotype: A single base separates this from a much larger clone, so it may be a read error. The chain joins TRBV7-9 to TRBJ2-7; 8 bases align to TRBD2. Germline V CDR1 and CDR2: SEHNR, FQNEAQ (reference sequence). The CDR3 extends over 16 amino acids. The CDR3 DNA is TGTACCAGCAGCTTAGGGCGTCGGGGGGGGCTCGACGAGCAGTACTTC. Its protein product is CTSSLGRRGGLDEQYF.

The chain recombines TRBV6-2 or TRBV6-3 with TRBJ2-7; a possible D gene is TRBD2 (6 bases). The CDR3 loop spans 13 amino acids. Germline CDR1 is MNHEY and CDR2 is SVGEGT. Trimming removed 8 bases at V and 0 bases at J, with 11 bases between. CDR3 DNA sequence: TGTGCCAGCTTGGGACTGGGCTCCTACGAGCAGTACTTC. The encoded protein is CASLGLGSYEQYF.

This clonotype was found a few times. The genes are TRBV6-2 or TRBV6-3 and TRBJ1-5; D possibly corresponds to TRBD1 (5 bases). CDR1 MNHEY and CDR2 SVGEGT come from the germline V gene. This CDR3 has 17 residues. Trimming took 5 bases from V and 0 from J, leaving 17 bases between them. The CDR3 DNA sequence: TGTGCCAGCAGTGCCTGGGGCCCAAGGGATAGCAATCAGCCCCAGCATTTT. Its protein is CASSAWGPRDSNQPQHF.

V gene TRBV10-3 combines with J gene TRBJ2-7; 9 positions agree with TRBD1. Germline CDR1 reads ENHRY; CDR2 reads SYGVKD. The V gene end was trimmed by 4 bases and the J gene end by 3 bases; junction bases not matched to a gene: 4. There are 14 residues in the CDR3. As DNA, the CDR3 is TGTGCCATCAGTGTATCGACAGGGGGCTACGAGCAGTACTTC. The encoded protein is CAISVSTGGYEQYF.

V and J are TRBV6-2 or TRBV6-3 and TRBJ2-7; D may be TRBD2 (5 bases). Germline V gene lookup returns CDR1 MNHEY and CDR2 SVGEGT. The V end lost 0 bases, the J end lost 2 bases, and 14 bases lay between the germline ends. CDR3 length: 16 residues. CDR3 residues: CASSYSLTGITYEQYF. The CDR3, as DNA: TGTGCCAGCAGTTACTCGTTGACGGGAATAACCTACGAGCAGTACTTC.

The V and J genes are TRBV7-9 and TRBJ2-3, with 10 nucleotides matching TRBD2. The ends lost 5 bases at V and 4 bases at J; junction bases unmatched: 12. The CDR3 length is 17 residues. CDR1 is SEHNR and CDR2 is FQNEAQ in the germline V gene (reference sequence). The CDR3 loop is CASSRIPASGGSDTQYF. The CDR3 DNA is TGTGCCAGCAGCCGGATACCCGCTAGCGGGGGATCAGATACGCAGTATTTT.

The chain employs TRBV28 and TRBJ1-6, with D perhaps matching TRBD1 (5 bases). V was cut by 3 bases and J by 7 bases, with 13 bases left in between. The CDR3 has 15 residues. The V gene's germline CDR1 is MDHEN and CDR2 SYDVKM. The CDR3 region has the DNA TGTGCCAGCAGTTTTTCAGGGACGCAAAATTCACCCCTCCACTTT. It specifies CASSFSGTQNSPLHF.

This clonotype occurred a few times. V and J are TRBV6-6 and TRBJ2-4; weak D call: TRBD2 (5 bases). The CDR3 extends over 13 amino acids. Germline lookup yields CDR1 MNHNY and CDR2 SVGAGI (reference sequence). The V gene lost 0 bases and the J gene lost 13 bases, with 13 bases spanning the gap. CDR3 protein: CASSYSRSGEQYF. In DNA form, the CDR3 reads TGTGCCAGCAGTTACTCGAGATCCGGGGAGCAGTACTTC.

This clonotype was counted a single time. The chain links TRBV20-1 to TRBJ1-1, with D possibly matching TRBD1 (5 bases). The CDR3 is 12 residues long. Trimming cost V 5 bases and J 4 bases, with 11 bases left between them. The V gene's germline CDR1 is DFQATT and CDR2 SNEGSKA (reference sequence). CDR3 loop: CSAAQGGTEAFF. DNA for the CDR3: TGCAGTGCTGCCCAGGGCGGCACTGAAGCTTTCTTT.

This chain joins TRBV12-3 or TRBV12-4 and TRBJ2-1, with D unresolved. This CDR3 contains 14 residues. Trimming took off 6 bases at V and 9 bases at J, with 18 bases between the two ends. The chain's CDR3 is CASSRTLDRAEQFF. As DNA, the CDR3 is TGTGCCAGCAGCCGTACCCTCGATCGAGCTGAGCAGTTCTTC.

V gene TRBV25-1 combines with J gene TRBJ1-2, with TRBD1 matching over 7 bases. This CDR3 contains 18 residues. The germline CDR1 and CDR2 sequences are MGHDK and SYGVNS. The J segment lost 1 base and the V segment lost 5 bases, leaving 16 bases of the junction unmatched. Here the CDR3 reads CASSPRTGPYPLNYGYTF. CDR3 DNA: TGTGCCAGCAGTCCCCGGACAGGCCCCTACCCCCTTAACTATGGCTACACCTTC.

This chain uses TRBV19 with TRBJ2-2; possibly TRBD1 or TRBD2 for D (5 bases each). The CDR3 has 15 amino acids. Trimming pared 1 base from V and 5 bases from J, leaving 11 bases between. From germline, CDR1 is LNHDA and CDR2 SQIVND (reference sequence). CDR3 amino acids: CASSIGGVGTGELFF. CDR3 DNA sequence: TGTGCCAGTAGTATAGGAGGGGTCGGGACCGGGGAGCTGTTTTTT.

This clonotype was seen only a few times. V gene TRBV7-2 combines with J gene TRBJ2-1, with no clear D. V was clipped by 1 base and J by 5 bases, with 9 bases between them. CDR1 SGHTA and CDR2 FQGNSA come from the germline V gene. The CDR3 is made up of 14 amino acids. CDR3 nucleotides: TGTGCCAGCAGCTTAGTGGCCCGCGACAATGAGCAGTTCTTC. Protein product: CASSLVARDNEQFF.

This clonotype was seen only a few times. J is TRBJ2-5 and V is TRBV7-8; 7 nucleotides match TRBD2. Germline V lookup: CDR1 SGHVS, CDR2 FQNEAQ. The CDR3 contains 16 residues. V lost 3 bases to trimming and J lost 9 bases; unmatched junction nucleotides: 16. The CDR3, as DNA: TGTGCCAGCAGCTTTCGCTCTAGCGGAACCATCGGGGCCCAGTACTTC. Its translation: CASSFRSSGTIGAQYF.

CDR3 region: CAILMEGTQYF. The CDR3 DNA reads as TGTGCCATCTTAATGGAGGGTACGCAGTATTTT. The chain is built from TRBV27 and TRBJ2-3; D might be TRBD2 (6 bases). The V end lost 10 bases, the J end lost 8 bases, and 13 bases lay between the germline ends. The CDR3 sequence is 11 residues long. Germline CDR1 and CDR2: MNHEY and SMNVEV (reference sequence).

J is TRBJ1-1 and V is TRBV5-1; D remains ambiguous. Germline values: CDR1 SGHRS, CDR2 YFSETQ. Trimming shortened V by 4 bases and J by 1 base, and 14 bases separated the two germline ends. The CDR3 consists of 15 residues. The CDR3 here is CASSITNIRNTEAFF. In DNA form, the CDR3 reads TGCGCCAGCAGCATTACCAACATAAGGAACACTGAAGCTTTCTTT.